Each of the 5 T cell receptor beta chains below was sequenced from the same sample in a study of human versus mouse CDR3 diversity and MHC coevolution. Data came from immunoSEQ multiplex PCR; TCRdb stores just in-frame clones and leaves some out. The top ten clones hold around 1.3% of a sample with 86,000 or so clones, 93% of them seen once. The specimen was naive CD4+ T cells from blood. Subset denoted: CD45RO-negative CD62L-positive naive CD4 T cells. Every receptor here comes from a person between 30 and 69 years old in good health.

This chain joins TRBV7-7 and TRBJ2-1; possibly TRBD1 for D (5 bases). The CDR3 runs 15 residues. Trimming removed 5 bases from V and 0 bases from J, with 11 bases in between. CDR1 and CDR2 (germline): SSHAT, FNYEAQ (reference sequence). The chain's CDR3 is CASSPDSPSYNEQFF. The CDR3 DNA reads as TGTGCCAGCAGCCCTGACAGTCCCTCCTACAATGAGCAGTTCTTC. Full variable domain (outside the CDR3, taken from reference TRBV7-7 and TRBJ2-1): GAGVSQSPRYKVTKRGQDVTLRCDPISSHATLYWYQQALGQGPEFLTYFNYEAQPDKSGLPSDRFSAERPEGSISTLTIQRTEQRDSAMYRCASSPDSPSYNEQFFGPGTRLTVL.

V gene TRBV10-3 combines with J gene TRBJ1-2, with TRBD1 as a possible D gene (5 bases). CDR3 length equals 15 residues. V lost 3 bases, J lost 0 bases, and 11 bases lay in between. Germline V gene sequence: CDR1 ENHRY, CDR2 SYGVKD. CDR3 region: CAISEQVAANYGYTF. The DNA of the CDR3 is TGTGCCATCAGTGAACAGGTCGCAGCTAACTATGGCTACACCTTC.

The genes are TRBV5-6 and TRBJ2-1; D may be TRBD1 (5 bases). Trimming removed 1 base at V and 2 bases at J, with 7 bases between. The germline V gene encodes CDR1 SGHDT and CDR2 YYEEEE. This CDR3 contains 14 residues. CDR3 sequence: CASSLQGPYNEQFF. CDR3 bases: TGTGCCAGCAGCTTGCAGGGCCCCTACAATGAGCAGTTCTTC.

This sequence joins TRBV5-1 and TRBJ1-2; perhaps TRBD1 as D (6 bases). V was trimmed by 2 bases and J by 1 base, leaving 6 bases between them. The CDR3 sequence is 13 residues long. The germline gives CDR1 SGHRS, CDR2 YFSETQ. CDR3 in amino acids: CASSLQGNYGYTF. In DNA, the CDR3 is TGCGCCAGCAGCTTACAGGGTAACTATGGCTACACCTTC.

The J gene is TRBJ1-5, the V gene TRBV19, with 12 bases matching TRBD1. The ends lost 2 bases at V and 7 bases at J; junction bases unmatched: 6. The length of the CDR3 is 16 residues. Germline CDR1 is LNHDA and CDR2 is SQIVND (reference sequence). As DNA, the CDR3 is TGTGCCAGTAGTATACCGGGACAGGGGGCAAGGCAGCCCCAGCATTTT. It encodes CASSIPGQGARQPQHF.